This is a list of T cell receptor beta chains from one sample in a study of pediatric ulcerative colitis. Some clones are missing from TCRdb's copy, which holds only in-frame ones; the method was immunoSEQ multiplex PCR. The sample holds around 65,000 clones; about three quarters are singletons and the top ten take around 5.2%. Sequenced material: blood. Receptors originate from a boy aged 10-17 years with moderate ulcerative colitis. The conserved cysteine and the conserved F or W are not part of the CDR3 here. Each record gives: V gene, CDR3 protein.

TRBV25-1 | ASSLSISSSGANVLT
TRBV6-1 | ASSEMREAF
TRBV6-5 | ASARVANYGYT
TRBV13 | ASSLVQSGSPLH
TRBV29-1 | SANWGADTQY
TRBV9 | ASSVDPGHLNTEAF
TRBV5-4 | ASSPRDRDGNTIY
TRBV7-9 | ASSPLGPSYEQY
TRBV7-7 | ASSPTSAVGEQF
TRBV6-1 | AEGPRGVGYT
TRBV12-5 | ASGGGSNQPQH
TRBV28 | ASSLTGAIEQF
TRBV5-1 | ASSLGQGAGNTIY
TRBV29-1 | SVFKSLALSDTQY
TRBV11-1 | ASSPLWDRNTEAF
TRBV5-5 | ASSPKTTLAGAAEQY
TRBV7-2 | ASSLATGGLGNTIY
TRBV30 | AWSVQIERAAAF
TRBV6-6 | ASSYDRETQY
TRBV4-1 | ASRPGQGATEAF
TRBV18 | ASSPTGQTEAF
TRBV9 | ASSLDPGHPQGNQPQH